This T cell receptor beta chain originates from a study of T cell clones after liver transplantation. Study-level information: TCRbeta sequencing after a pre-transplant mixed lymphocyte reaction identified graft-donor-reactive clones, later tracked in post-transplant blood. At least one year of complete immunosuppression withdrawal without enzymes over twice normal defined tolerance. HCV positivity affected three of eight recipients; the rest lacked autoimmune or viral indications. Study-level points and caveats: Compared with third party-reactive sequences, donor-reactive ones declined more, independent of withdrawal success.

Produced via immunoSEQ multiplex PCR; TCRdb's table is partial and in-frame only. Of fewer than 25,000 clones listed, approximately 93% are singletons. About this clone: Its antigen remains unidentified.

Germline V gene lookup returns CDR1 SGHDN and CDR2 FVKESK. The CDR3 covers 15 residues. The V and J ends lost 3 bases and 1 base, in that order; junction bases with no gene match: 3. The receptor was isolated from a human patient who received a liver transplant. Part of the T cell pool may stem from the graft donor. The source was CD8+ T cells from blood, collected nearly 26 months after liver transplant. V usage is TRBV14 and J usage is TRBJ2-5, with TRBD2 identical over 9 bases. The CDR3 is CASSQPLAGQETQYF. The CDR3 nucleotides are TGTGCCAGCAGCCAGCCACTAGCGGGCCAAGAGACCCAGTACTTC.